The clone carrying this TCR beta chain was observed at least ten times. What it binds is not known. TCRdb analysed the reads with MiXCR anew, one entry per CDR3 protein. The sample includes some 440,000 distinct CDR3 sequences, roughly 30% of them seen just once. The V end lost 7 bases, the J end lost 9 bases, and 13 bases lay between the germline ends. Germline CDR1 MDHEN, CDR2 SYDVKM. The CDR3 covers 12 residues. The entry originates in a study of T cell repertoires in cytomegalovirus infection. Across the study: Shared public TCR beta signatures pointed to both CMV infection and a matching HLA type.

Study results and limitations: There were HLA-C-restricted CMV-specific TCR beta clonotypes dominating the ex vivo response. Summed frequency of shared TCR beta families picked out CMV carriers who also had the relevant HLA.

The source of this sequence is a human donor in good health (CMV status not recorded). Some clones in this sample may be carry-over from other donors' samples. This chain joins TRBV28 and TRBJ2-1, with D maybe TRBD2 (6 bases). Sequenced input: PBMCs. CDR3 in DNA: TGTGCCAGCACCCCGGGAGAGATTGAGCAGTTCTTC. It is translated as CASTPGEIEQFF.